Listed here are 16 T cell receptor beta chains from one sample, sequenced in a study of T cells expressing NK-cell markers. Reanalyzing the 5' RACE reads, TCRdb keeps one entry per CDR3 protein, without DNA. The sample's table shows over 350,000 distinct CDR3 sequences. Sequencing input: blood T cells: a sorted CD56 or NKG2C T cell subset, CD4+ or CD8+ T cells, or bulk PBMC T cells (not recorded which). These receptors all stem from a woman between 45 and 60 years old in good health.

V gene TRBV20-1 combines with J gene TRBJ2-5. Germline CDR1 DFQATT, CDR2 SNEGSKA (reference sequence). This CDR3 contains 13 residues. The CDR3 region is CSVSTPTKETQYF.

The chain combines TRBV5-1 with TRBJ2-5; the TCRdb call, TRBD2, lacks DNA for checking. This CDR3 is built from 17 residues. The germline V gene has CDR1 SGHRS and CDR2 YFSETQ. The CDR3 here is CASSLGGLAGDQETQYF.

The rearrangement links TRBV10-2 to TRBJ2-2; TCRdb indicates TRBD2, and absent DNA this call remains unverified. Germline CDR1 WSHSY, CDR2 SAAADI. This CDR3 region has 14 residues. This CDR3 reads CASRGLVNTGELFF.

The chain has TRBV9 and TRBJ2-1. Germline CDR1 is SGDLS and CDR2 is YYNGEE. The CDR3 loop spans 13 amino acids. The CDR3 sequence is CASSVTSGNEQFF.

The chain joins TRBV11-3 to TRBJ2-3. The CDR3 has 12 amino acids. Germline values: CDR1 SGHNT, CDR2 YENEEA. The CDR3: CASSHAVGTQYF.

The chain carries TRBV11-2 and TRBJ2-7; TCRdb gives TRBD1 as the D gene, but with no DNA this cannot be confirmed. The CDR3 runs 15 residues. Germline CDR1 reads SGHAT; CDR2 reads FQNNGV. The CDR3 loop reads CASRVPGQGTYEQYF. The full variable domain, with the rest looked up from reference TRBV11-2 and TRBJ2-7, is EAGVAQSPRYKIIEKRQSVAFWCNPISGHATLYWYQQILGQGPKLLIQFQNNGVVDDSQLPKDRFSAERLKGVDSTLKIQPAKLEDSAVYLCASRVPGQGTYEQYFGPGTRLTVT.

This rearrangement joins TRBV4-1 to TRBJ2-3. CDR3 length equals 16 residues. CDR1 and CDR2 (germline): MGHRA, YSYEKL. CDR3 sequence reads: CASSQQTWISTDTQYF.

The V gene is TRBV7-9, the J gene TRBJ2-6. Germline V lookup: CDR1 SEHNR, CDR2 FQNEAQ (reference sequence). There are 15 residues in the CDR3. The CDR3 here is CASSPPRSGANVLTF.

The chain employs TRBV5-1 and TRBJ2-1; the TCRdb call, TRBD2, lacks DNA for checking. Germline V lookup: CDR1 SGHRS, CDR2 YFSETQ. This CDR3 spans 14 amino acids. The CDR3 sequence is CASRVAETYNEQFF. Together with reference TRBV5-1 and TRBJ2-1, the CDR3 gives the full variable domain: KAGVTQTPRYLIKTRGQQVTLSCSPISGHRSVSWYQQTPGQGLQFLFEYFSETQRNKGNFPGRFSGRQFSNSRSEMNVSTLELGDSALYLCASRVAETYNEQFFGPGTRLTVL.

V and J are TRBV3-1 and TRBJ2-3; as DNA is missing, the TRBD2 call by TCRdb cannot be tested. The CDR3 runs 14 residues. Germline V gene sequence: CDR1 LGHDT, CDR2 YNNKEL (reference sequence). The CDR3 loop reads CASSPSIPTDTQYF.

The V call is TRBV5-1, the J call TRBJ1-1; as DNA is missing, the TRBD1 call by TCRdb cannot be tested. Germline CDR1 SGHRS, CDR2 YFSETQ. The CDR3 length is 15 residues. This CDR3 is CASSSPTRGGTEAFF.

The chain employs TRBV29-1 and TRBJ2-2; the TCRdb call, TRBD1, lacks DNA for checking. CDR1 and CDR2 from the germline V gene are SQVTM and ANQGSEA. This CDR3 contains 12 residues. The CDR3 loop reads CSVASGPGELFF.

The V and J genes are TRBV12-3 or TRBV12-4 and TRBJ2-5; the D gene TCRdb calls, TRBD1, cannot be checked with no DNA. The CDR3 length is 15 residues. The CDR3 loop reads CASSHYGQLQETQYF.

This rearrangement joins TRBV29-1 to TRBJ1-2; without DNA, the TCRdb call of TRBD1 cannot be checked. CDR3 length equals 13 residues. Looked up from germline, CDR1 is SQVTM and CDR2 is ANQGSEA. The chain's CDR3 is CSVAGPAGHGYTF.

The chain recombines TRBV3-1 with TRBJ1-5. CDR3 length: 14 residues. The V gene's germline CDR1 is LGHDT and CDR2 YNNKEL (reference sequence). CDR3 amino acids: CASSQDLRTQPQHF.

The genes are TRBV21-1 and TRBJ1-3; TCRdb's assignment of TRBD1 cannot be checked, as there is no DNA. TRBV21-1 is designated a pseudogene. The CDR3 consists of 17 residues. This chain's CDR3 is CASSNLTDRPSGNTIYF.